This is a list of T cell receptor beta chains from one sample in a study of regulatory T cells in long-lasting Graves disease. Each CDR3 protein gets one entry after TCRdb re-called the multiplex PCR reads with MiXCR. The sample contains about 440,000 distinct CDR3 sequences, under 15% of which appear only once. These data were also reused for a study on T cells in Graves' hyperthyroidism and ophthalmopathy.

The source material was peripheral blood mononuclear cells (PBMCs), sampled at new diagnosis, from a patient treated with antithyroid drugs. These receptors all come from a woman aged 30 to 39 with Graves disease. Each CDR3 is given with its conserved first and last residue. A D gene is named only where the DNA matches it firmly. Size is omitted from some rows. Given values are once, few, many or a class for expanded clones.

j_call clone_size cdr3_length d_call v_call cdr3_nt cdr3_aa
TRBJ2-7 many 13 NA TRBV7-2 TGTGCCAGCAGCTTGGCGACCCTCTACGAGCAGTACTTC CASSLATLYEQYF
TRBJ2-1 NA 16 TRBD2 TRBV19 TGTGCCAGTAGTTCACCGACTAGCGGTATTCGGAATGAGCAGTTCTTC CASSSPTSGIRNEQFF
TRBJ2-1 few 12 NA TRBV14 TGTGCCAGCAGCCAGGTCTCCAATGAGCAGTTCTTC CASSQVSNEQFF
TRBJ2-3 few 13 NA TRBV24-1 TGTGCCACCAGATCCCTCATACCAGATACGCAGTATTTT CATRSLIPDTQYF
TRBJ2-1 few 14 TRBD2 TRBV9 TGTGCCAGCAGCACAGGACTAGTCTACAATGAGCAGTTCTTC CASSTGLVYNEQFF
TRBJ2-7 NA 15 NA TRBV4-1 TGCGCCAGCAGCCAGGCTGACAGCTCTCTCTACGAGCAGTACTTC CASSQADSSLYEQYF
TRBJ1-5 many 16 NA TRBV2 TGTGCCAGCAGTGAACGAACCGGGCCAGGTGGGAAGCCCCAGCATTTT CASSERTGPGGKPQHF
TRBJ2-1 many 15 TRBD2 TRBV18 TGTGCCAGCTCACCTTCCGCGGGAGGTTACAATGAGCAGTTCTTC CASSPSAGGYNEQFF
TRBJ2-3 NA 15 TRBD2 TRBV2 TGTGCCAGCAGTGAAGGCGGGAGGCCCGCAGATACGCAGTATTTT CASSEGGRPADTQYF
TRBJ2-1 NA 15 TRBD2 TRBV3-1 TGTGCCAGCAGCCAAGACCTAGCGGGAGGAGGCGAGCAGTTCTTC CASSQDLAGGGEQFF
TRBJ2-7 many 15 NA TRBV7-9 TGTGCCAGCAGCTTAGACCTCCAGAGCTCCTACGAGCAGTACTTC CASSLDLQSSYEQYF
TRBJ1-6 NA 14 NA TRBV10-3 TGTGCCATCAGTGTAACGGACTCGCGTTCACCCCTCCACTTT CAISVTDSRSPLHF
TRBJ1-2 few 15 TRBD1 TRBV20-1 TGCAGTGCTAGAGCTCGCGACAGGGTAACTTATGGCTACACCTTC CSARARDRVTYGYTF
TRBJ2-7 many 17 NA TRBV5-1 TGCGCCAGCAGCTTGGATGTGTTGGGCGGGAATGGCTACGAGCAGTACTTC CASSLDVLGGNGYEQYF
TRBJ2-7 few 14 NA TRBV27 TGTGCCAGCAGTTTAATCCAGGGACCCTACGAGCAGTACTTC CASSLIQGPYEQYF
TRBJ2-7 many 14 NA TRBV5-1 TGCGCCAGCAGCCAACTAACTCTTGGGGGCGAGCAGTACTTC CASSQLTLGGEQYF
TRBJ1-1 many 13 NA TRBV5-6 TGTGCCAGCAGCCTTCCAGAGGTACAGAAAGCTTTCTTT CASSLPEVQKAFF
TRBJ2-2 NA 13 NA TRBV5-1 TGCGCCAGCAGCCCGCTTACATCCGGGGAGCTGTCTTTT CASSPLTSGELSF
TRBJ1-2 many 16 NA TRBV27 TGTGCCAGCAGTTTGAGCTCGGGGCGAGCGGGCTATGGCTACACCTTC CASSLSSGRAGYGYTF
TRBJ1-5 many 15 TRBD1 TRBV3-1 TGTGCCAGCAGCCAAGAGACAGGGAAAAATCAGCCCCAGCATTTT CASSQETGKNQPQHF
TRBJ2-1 many 12 NA TRBV24-1 TGTGCCACTCGGTCGGACTACAATGAGCAGTTCTTC CATRSDYNEQFF
TRBJ2-5 many 14 NA TRBV14 TGTGCCAGCGGCCCTGGGAGAGGACAAGAGACCCAGTACTTC CASGPGRGQETQYF
TRBJ1-1 NA 15 NA TRBV29-1 TGCAGCGTTGGTCGGGGGGTACAGTCGAACACTGAAGCTTTCTTT CSVGRGVQSNTEAFF
TRBJ2-3 many 14 TRBD2 TRBV20-1 TGCAGTGCTGGACTAGCGGGAAGCACAGATACGCAGTATTTT CSAGLAGSTDTQYF
TRBJ2-3 many 16 TRBD1 TRBV7-8 TGTGCCAGCAGCCCGGAAAGGGTCCAGGGGGCGGATACGCAGTATTTT CASSPERVQGADTQYF
TRBJ2-1 NA 14 TRBD2 TRBV20-1 TGCAGCGCCAAGAGTCTAGCGGACTACAATGAGCAGTTCTTC CSAKSLADYNEQFF
TRBJ1-5 NA 13 TRBD1 TRBV6-1 TGTGCCAGCAGAAGACAGGGAGGACAGCCCCAGCATTTT CASRRQGGQPQHF
TRBJ1-1 many 13 NA TRBV30 TGTGCCTGGAGTGTACCTACGAACACTGAAGCTTTCTTT CAWSVPTNTEAFF
TRBJ2-6 NA 15 NA TRBV7-9 TGTGCCAGCAGCTTGGGCTCGTTCGGGGCCAACGTCCTGACTTTC CASSLGSFGANVLTF
TRBJ2-4 NA 17 NA TRBV18 TGTGCCAGCTCACCATTCCCAGCTATTCTAGCCAAAAACATTCAGTACTTC CASSPFPAILAKNIQYF
TRBJ2-1 many 15 TRBD2 TRBV6-6 TGTGCCAGCAGTTACTCGGGGGAGGGCCGCGGTGAGCAGTTCTTC CASSYSGEGRGEQFF
TRBJ2-3 many 14 NA TRBV28 TGTGCCAGCCACCCCGGCGGGGGCGCAGATACGCAGTATTTT CASHPGGGADTQYF
TRBJ2-3 many 20 TRBD1 TRBV29-1 TGCAGCGTTGAAGAATCGGGGAGATTCGAAGGGACAGGGGACACAGATACGCAGTATTTT CSVEESGRFEGTGDTDTQYF
TRBJ2-3 few 16 NA TRBV6-5 TGTGCCAGCAGTTCCACACTAGATAAGGACACAGATACGCAGTATTTT CASSSTLDKDTDTQYF
TRBJ2-5 many 14 NA TRBV9 TGTGCCAGCAGCGTAGCGGGGAGTGGGGAGACCCAGTACTTC CASSVAGSGETQYF
TRBJ2-1 NA 17 TRBD2 TRBV4-1 TGCGCCAGCAGCGTCGCGGCGGTAGCGGGAGGCCAAGGTGGGCAGTTCTTC CASSVAAVAGGQGGQFF
TRBJ2-6 many 15 NA TRBV6-1 TGTGCCAGCAGTAAAACGGGGACTGGGGCCAACGTCCTGACTTTC CASSKTGTGANVLTF
TRBJ2-7 many 17 TRBD2 TRBV28 TGTGCCAGCACCCTCGGGACTACCAAAACTAGTTTCTACGAGCAGTACTTC CASTLGTTKTSFYEQYF
TRBJ1-5 many 15 NA TRBV10-3 TGTGCCATCAGTGAGTCGCGCAGGGGCAATCAGCCCCAGCATTTT CAISESRRGNQPQHF
TRBJ1-2 many 14 NA TRBV3-1 TGTGCCAGCAGCCATGACGACAGGACCGGCGGCTACACCTTC CASSHDDRTGGYTF
TRBJ1-1 NA 14 TRBD1 TRBV4-1 TGCGCCAGCAGCCTGACAGGGGAAGGGACTGAAGCTTTCTTT CASSLTGEGTEAFF
TRBJ2-1 many 13 NA TRBV2 TGTGCCAGCAGTGGTCAGAACTACAATGAGCAGTTCTTC CASSGQNYNEQFF
TRBJ1-3 many 18 NA TRBV3-1 TGTGCCAGCAGCCCGGGTTACGATGGGGGTTTTCCGGGAAACACCATATATTTT CASSPGYDGGFPGNTIYF
TRBJ1-1 many 13 NA TRBV28 TGTGCCAGCAGTACGCTTGTTACGGGGGGAGCTTTCTTT CASSTLVTGGAFF
TRBJ1-6 few 15 NA TRBV19 TGTGCCAGTAGTATACAAGGACGGTATAATTCACCCCTCCACTTT CASSIQGRYNSPLHF
TRBJ2-7 many 13 TRBD1 TRBV6-1 TGTGCCAGCGGGGGGACAGGGGGTTTCGAGCAGTACTTC CASGGTGGFEQYF
TRBJ2-2 NA 12 NA TRBV24-1 TGTGCCACCAGTACCAGGGCCGGGGAGCTGTTTTTT CATSTRAGELFF
TRBJ2-7 many 12 TRBD2 TRBV2 TGTGCCAGCTGGCTAGCGGGAGACTTTGAGTACTTC CASWLAGDFEYF
TRBJ2-7 few 13 NA TRBV18 TGTGCCAGCTCACCAGATTTATCTCGGGGGAGTTCCTTC CASSPDLSRGSSF
TRBJ2-7 NA 12 NA TRBV29-1 TGCAGCGGTTGGGCCCCAGGAGAGGAGCAGTACTTC CSGWAPGEEQYF
TRBJ1-5 few 13 NA TRBV5-1 TGCGCCAGCAGCTCGGGCAGGGATCAGCCCCAGCATTTT CASSSGRDQPQHF
TRBJ2-3 few 16 NA TRBV20-1 TGCAGTGCTAGCCACATTGGACTTACTAGCACAGATACGCAGTATTTT CSASHIGLTSTDTQYF
TRBJ2-5 many 16 TRBD2 TRBV5-1 TGCGCCAGCAGCTTTGGGGGACTAGGAGGGCAAGAGACCCAGTACTTC CASSFGGLGGQETQYF
TRBJ1-1 many 13 NA TRBV7-9 TGTGCCAGCAGTGCCGATTGGGGGACTGAAGCTTTCTTT CASSADWGTEAFF
TRBJ1-1 many 13 NA TRBV29-1 TGCAGCGTTGCTATAAGTTTTCGGACTGAAGCTTTCTTT CSVAISFRTEAFF
TRBJ1-1 many 15 TRBD1 TRBV5-5 TGTGCCAGCAGCGGAGCGGGACAGGGGAACACTGAAGCTTTCTTT CASSGAGQGNTEAFF
TRBJ1-4 NA 13 NA TRBV20-1 TGCAGTGCTAGCGGCAGGGCGGATGAAAAACTGTTTTTT CSASGRADEKLFF
TRBJ2-2 NA 17 NA TRBV19 TGTGCCAGTACCAGTAAGGGGTCCCACGCGAACACCGGGGAGCTGTTTTTT CASTSKGSHANTGELFF
TRBJ2-3 few 17 TRBD1 TRBV19 TGTGCCAGTAGCGTTCCCCCCCCGGGACAGGGGACAGATACGCAGTATTTT CASSVPPPGQGTDTQYF